The 15 T cell receptor beta chains given below trace back to one sample, sequenced in a study of PD-1 blockade in classical Hodgkin lymphoma. Profiled with immunoSEQ multiplex PCR; TCRdb holds only in-frame clones, not every one. In the table there are some 93,000 clones, 75% to 85% of which are singletons. Specified time point: cycle 4 day 1 (C4D1), after 6 weeks of nivolumab. Relapse was seen in all patients after autologous stem cell transplantation, and brentuximab vedotin exposure was variable. The sample here was peripheral blood mononuclear cells (PBMCs), taken before the fourth cycle of nivolumab. These receptors originate from a human donor with classical Hodgkin lymphoma.

The chain has TRBV4-2 and TRBJ2-4; TRBD1 matches 8 bases. Germline CDR1 reads LGHNA; CDR2 reads YNFKEQ. V gave up 1 base and J gave up 6 bases; unmatched junction bases: 11. The length of the CDR3 is 17 residues. The CDR3, as DNA: TGTGCCAGCAGCCAAGGGGACAGGTTCGTACCGGCAAACATTCAGTACTTC. This encodes CASSQGDRFVPANIQYF.

The rearrangement joins TRBV7-2 to TRBJ1-1; possibly TRBD1 for D (5 bases). Between the trimmed V and J ends, which lost 0 bases and 0 bases, there was a span of 8 bases. The CDR3 loop spans 15 amino acids. Germline V gene lookup returns CDR1 SGHTA and CDR2 FQGNSA. The DNA of the CDR3 is TGTGCCAGCAGCTTAGCGGGGCCGATGAACACTGAAGCTTTCTTT. This sequence encodes CASSLAGPMNTEAFF.

This chain uses TRBV18 with TRBJ1-2; tentative D call: TRBD1 (6 bases). The germline V and J ends were trimmed by 6 bases and 5 bases, with 13 bases remaining between them. The CDR3 spans 13 residues. The germline CDR1 and CDR2 sequences are KGHSH and LQKENI. As DNA, the CDR3 is TGTGCCAGCTCGCCGGACAGCGATTATGGCTACACCTTC. This sequence encodes CASSPDSDYGYTF.

CDR3 in amino acids: CASSLGGRGDEQYF. The CDR3 coding sequence is TGCGCCAGCAGCTTGGGAGGGAGGGGTGACGAGCAGTACTTC. The genes are TRBV5-1 and TRBJ2-7, with 7 bases matching TRBD2. In germline, CDR1 is SGHRS, CDR2 YFSETQ. This CDR3 is 14 amino acids long. V shed 0 bases and J 5 bases; nucleotides not matched to a gene: 5.

The chain uses TRBV7-3 and TRBJ1-3; D remains unclear. Trimming pared 3 bases from V and 0 bases from J, leaving 9 bases between. CDR3 length equals 15 residues. Germline values: CDR1 SGHTA, CDR2 FQGTGA. CDR3 region: CASSFGPSSGNTIYF. The CDR3 DNA reads as TGTGCCAGCAGCTTTGGGCCGAGCTCTGGAAACACCATATATTTT.

The chain carries TRBV19 and TRBJ1-5, with 8 positions matching TRBD1. This CDR3 spans 16 amino acids. Trimming cost V 2 bases and J 2 bases; bases outside gene matches: 5. The V gene's germline CDR1 is LNHDA and CDR2 SQIVND (reference sequence). CDR3 amino acids: CASSITGQGGNQPQHF. The CDR3 nucleotides are TGTGCCAGTAGTATAACAGGACAGGGAGGCAATCAGCCCCAGCATTTT.

The table lists this clone with many counts. The chain links TRBV19 to TRBJ1-5; weak D call: TRBD1 (5 bases). The CDR3 sequence is 15 residues long. V was trimmed by 3 bases and J by 7 bases, leaving 16 bases between them. Germline V gives CDR1 LNHDA, CDR2 SQIVND (reference sequence). CDR3 DNA: TGTGCCAGTAGTATCTCTCAGGGTGGGCGGCAGCCCCAGCATTTT. Translation gives CASSISQGGRQPQHF.

This clone has more than one count but fewer than ten. This rearrangement joins TRBV19 to TRBJ1-2; D may be TRBD1 (6 bases). CDR1 and CDR2 (germline): LNHDA, SQIVND (reference sequence). CDR3 length equals 14 residues. Trimming took 3 bases from V and 2 from J, leaving 10 bases between them. The chain's CDR3 is CASSILQGNYGYTF. The CDR3 region has the DNA TGTGCCAGTAGTATTCTACAGGGCAACTATGGCTACACCTTC.

This chain links TRBV15 with TRBJ1-2; possible D gene TRBD1, 5 bases. V was shortened by 3 bases and J by 3 bases, with 8 bases between the two germline ends. CDR3 length: 13 amino acids. CDR1 is LNHNV and CDR2 is YYDKDF in the germline V gene (reference sequence). The CDR3 protein is CATSSGTYYGYTF. The DNA for the CDR3 is TGTGCCACCAGCAGCGGGACGTACTATGGCTACACCTTC. The entire variable domain, with the rest obtained from reference TRBV15 and TRBJ1-2, is as follows: DAMVIQNPRYQVTQFGKPVTLSCSQTLNHNVMYWYQQKSSQAPKLLFHYYDKDFNNEADTPDNFQSRRPNTSFCFLDIRSPGLGDTAMYLCATSSGTYYGYTFGSGTRLTVV.

In this sample, this clone turned up a few times. This chain joins TRBV27 and TRBJ1-2; D not resolved. Trimming shortened V by 2 bases and J by 2 bases, and 6 bases separated the two germline ends. The CDR3 loop spans 13 amino acids. Germline-derived CDR1 and CDR2 are MNHEY and SMNVEV (reference sequence). The CDR3 protein is CASSLQGNYGYTF. The CDR3 nucleotides are TGTGCCAGCAGTTTACAAGGCAACTATGGCTACACCTTC.

This clone was recorded a few times. The chain carries TRBV28 and TRBJ2-1; TRBD2 aligns across 9 bases. The germline V gene encodes CDR1 MDHEN and CDR2 SYDVKM. CDR3 length: 14 amino acids. After removal of 8 bases from V and 7 bases from J, the junction contained 9 bases not matched to a gene. Written as DNA, the CDR3 is TGTGCCAGCGTCCTAGCGGGAATAGGTAATGAGCAGTTCTTC. It encodes CASVLAGIGNEQFF.

The chain combines TRBV11-2 with TRBJ2-2, with 9 bases fitting TRBD1. V lost 4 bases to trimming and J lost 4 bases; unmatched junction nucleotides: 4. Germline CDR1 reads SGHAT; CDR2 reads FQNNGV. This CDR3 region has 15 residues. Here the CDR3 DNA reads TGTGCCAGCAGCTCCGGACAGGGGTTCACCGGGGAGCTGTTTTTT. Translating gives CASSSGQGFTGELFF.

This sequence joins TRBV10-2 and TRBJ1-5, with D possibly matching TRBD1 (5 bases). V gave up 1 base and J gave up 7 bases, with 11 bases separating them. This CDR3 comprises 14 residues. The germline V gene encodes CDR1 WSHSY and CDR2 SAAADI. Here the CDR3 DNA reads TGCGCCAGCAGTGAGTTCAGGGCGGGACAGCCCCAGCATTTT. Its protein product is CASSEFRAGQPQHF.

The chain carries TRBV27 and TRBJ2-2, with 7 bases fitting TRBD2. The V gene end was trimmed by 10 bases and the J gene end by 7 bases; junction bases not matched to a gene: 3. The CDR3 extends over 11 amino acids. Germline V gene data show CDR1 as MNHEY and CDR2 as SMNVEV (reference sequence). CDR3 amino acids: CATTGGGELFF. The CDR3 nucleotides read TGTGCCACCACGGGAGGCGGGGAGCTGTTTTTT.

V and J are TRBV11-2 and TRBJ2-1, with unresolved D. V lost 0 bases, J lost 5 bases, and 11 bases lay in between. The CDR3 contains 15 residues. Germline CDR1 is SGHAT and CDR2 is FQNNGV. As DNA, the CDR3 is TGTGCCAGCAGCTTAGATCTGAGTACGAACAATGAGCAGTTCTTC. Amino acids: CASSLDLSTNNEQFF.